This TCR beta chain emerged from a study of T cell responses to AZD1222 COVID-19 vaccine (dated by TCRdb to about 2021). Some background on the complete study: A total of about 230 trial participants underwent TCR sequencing, of whom about 210 received two doses of AZD1222 and about 26 received two doses of the MenACWY control vaccine. Trial participants were enrolled by age into subgroups of 18-55, 56-69 and 70-plus years, and about 150, 27 and 61 TCR-sequenced participants, respectively, were included in these subgroups. General conclusions and limits of the study: CD4 TCRs associated with the vaccine covered the entire spike protein, and the dominant responses were in regions 160-218 and 743-854. No day 14 peak-response samples were available, so repertoires were characterized only after the peak T cell response. The 56-69-year group was small, and its depth increase did not reach significance, likely because of low power. Spike-specific TCR breadth and depth rose significantly after two AZD1222 doses compared with day 0 and with MenACWY recipients. Reportedly, close to half of the unique spike-specific TCRs recognized epitopes lying outside the regions that are mutated in the B.1.351 and B.1.1.7 variants. Participants were mostly white British and included more females than males, and it was suggested by the authors that clonal diversity may have been underestimated. Conclusions about previously exposed vaccinees are limited, since just five or six AZD1222 recipients were seropositive for SARS-CoV-2 at baseline.

The CDR3 regions of human TCRbeta chains were analyzed by immunosequencing. For the original study's pipeline: TCRs in the repertoires were compared against a reference library of SARS-CoV-2-specific TCRs that had been generated with the MIRA antigen-specificity platform. Breadth meant the fraction of unique TCRs that were SARS-CoV-2-associated, whereas depth meant the fraction of total T cells that were SARS-CoV-2-associated. Using the MIRA data, every spike-specific TCR was mapped to the spike region that the TCR reacted to and assigned to either a CD4 or a CD8 class. Log10-transformed breadth and depth values were compared by one-way ANOVA with Sidak's multiple comparisons tests. Entries here come from immuneACCESS through TCRdb and include only in-frame sequences with V and J called. Some clones fail to appear in such tables; in the studies checked, an unresolved V gene covers under half of the shortfall, and the cause of the remainder is unknown. V and J calls and clone size are copied from that table; D and trimming were computed from the DNA. For this sample there are over 120,000 clones; roughly 89% appear just once. Together, the top ten hold around 1.7% of the sample.

The time point label, read with the paper, signifies: about 28 days (+/-7) after the second vaccine dose. Because spike-specific TCR depth and breadth did not differ between the two schedules, AZD1222 recipients who got a second dose at roughly 4 weeks were pooled with those who got a second dose at roughly 12 weeks. Samples from vaccinated people were obtained from the UK trials COV001 and COV002, which included a single-blind randomized controlled phase 2/3 trial of AZD1222 (ChAdOx1 nCoV-19) in healthy adults. For TCRbeta chain sequencing, PBMC samples were collected from trial participants at day 0 and at day 28 after the second dose. CDR1 and CDR2 were assigned from the germline V gene as SGDLS and YYNGEE. Counted from cysteine to phenylalanine, this CDR3 has 15 amino acids. The CDR3 DNA has 45 bases and is translated from base 1. Cut back by 4 bases and 0 bases, the V and J ends lie 11 bases apart.

With regard to this clone: It lacks a known antigen. The sample holds no much larger clone one base away, and base qualities are not on file.

The sample here was peripheral blood, taken 28 days after the second AZD1222 dose. Recombination joined TRBV9 with TRBJ2-1; matching of 6 bases hints at TRBD2 as the D gene. This clonotype was sampled from an adult who received the AZD1222 COVID-19 vaccine. The CDR3 reads CASSPVGGSYNEQFF. The DNA sequence follows: TGTGCCAGCAGCCCAGTGGGGGGCTCCTACAATGAGCAGTTCTTC.